These T cell receptor beta chains were read from a single sample in a study of blood T cell repertoires in COVID-19. Generated by immunoSEQ multiplex PCR, the TCRdb table keeps only in-frame clones and is missing some. This table has approximately 96,000 clones, approximately 90% appearing once. Sequencing was carried out using peripheral blood. These receptors originate from a human donor with COVID-19, enrolled during active disease. The donor label of this sample is uncertain. Both conserved end residues are part of each CDR3. Each record gives: clone size, J gene, V gene, D gene, CDR3 DNA, CDR3 protein. A D gene is named only where the DNA matches it firmly. The listing skips clone size in some rows; elsewhere it reads once, few, many or a size class.

abundance: -; j_gene: TRBJ2-3; v_gene: TRBV7-2; d_gene: TRBD2; CDR3nt: TGTGCCAGCAGCCCCATAGCGGGGGGGAGCACAGATACGCAGTATTTT; CDR3aa: CASSPIAGGSTDTQYF
abundance: -; j_gene: TRBJ2-7; v_gene: TRBV28; d_gene: TRBD1; CDR3nt: TGTGCCAGCAGGTCCCGAGACAGGGCCTACGAGCAGTACTTC; CDR3aa: CASRSRDRAYEQYF
abundance: once; j_gene: TRBJ1-2; v_gene: TRBV10-1; d_gene: TRBD1; CDR3nt: TGCGCCAGCAGTGACCCCGGACAGGGGGCTTATGGCTACACCTTC; CDR3aa: CASSDPGQGAYGYTF
abundance: few; j_gene: TRBJ1-2; v_gene: TRBV7-9; d_gene: -; CDR3nt: TGTGCCAGCAGCTTAGAACTTGACAGCTATGGCTACACCTTC; CDR3aa: CASSLELDSYGYTF
abundance: once; j_gene: TRBJ1-2; v_gene: TRBV10-3; d_gene: TRBD1; CDR3nt: TGTGCCATCAGTACGGGACAGCCAAGGGAACTTGCTAACTATGGCTACACCTTC; CDR3aa: CAISTGQPRELANYGYTF
abundance: -; j_gene: TRBJ1-1; v_gene: TRBV7-9; d_gene: -; CDR3nt: TGTGCCAGCAACCGAAGACAGGAAAGCACTGAAGCTTTCTTT; CDR3aa: CASNRRQESTEAFF
abundance: -; j_gene: TRBJ2-3; v_gene: TRBV6-2/TRBV6-3; d_gene: TRBD1; CDR3nt: TGTGCCAGCAGTTACCCAGGGAAAGAGGGGGCTTCCTCTTTT; CDR3aa: CASSYPGKEGASSF
abundance: -; j_gene: TRBJ2-1; v_gene: TRBV11-2; d_gene: TRBD1; CDR3nt: TGTGCCAGCAGCTTTGGGACAGGCCCAAATGAGCAGTTCTTC; CDR3aa: CASSFGTGPNEQFF
abundance: -; j_gene: TRBJ2-2; v_gene: TRBV5-1; d_gene: TRBD1; CDR3nt: TGCGCCAGCAGCTTGGCCTCGGGACAGGGTTTTTTCGGCACCGGGGAGCTGTTTTTT; CDR3aa: CASSLASGQGFFGTGELFF
abundance: once; j_gene: TRBJ2-1; v_gene: TRBV5-1; d_gene: -; CDR3nt: TGCGCCAGCAGCTTGGGACCAGGAGGCTACAATGAGCAGTTCTTC; CDR3aa: CASSLGPGGYNEQFF
abundance: -; j_gene: TRBJ1-4; v_gene: TRBV7-9; d_gene: TRBD1; CDR3nt: TGTGCCAGCAGCCACGACAGGGGCAATGAAAAACTGTTTTTT; CDR3aa: CASSHDRGNEKLFF
abundance: once; j_gene: TRBJ1-1; v_gene: TRBV5-1; d_gene: TRBD1; CDR3nt: TGCGCCAGCAGCGGAACAGGGGTAGCGAACACTGAAGCTTTCTTT; CDR3aa: CASSGTGVANTEAFF
abundance: -; j_gene: TRBJ2-5; v_gene: TRBV5-1; d_gene: -; CDR3nt: TGCGCCAGCAGCTTGGCGTCTAATGAAGAGACCCAGTACTTC; CDR3aa: CASSLASNEETQYF
abundance: -; j_gene: TRBJ1-3; v_gene: TRBV2; d_gene: -; CDR3nt: TGTGCCAAAAGGGGGGGATCGGCCGGCAACACCATATATTTT; CDR3aa: CAKRGGSAGNTIYF
abundance: -; j_gene: TRBJ1-5; v_gene: TRBV19; d_gene: TRBD1; CDR3nt: TGTGCCAGTAGGTACAGGGGTGTCAATCAGCCCCAGCATTTT; CDR3aa: CASRYRGVNQPQHF
abundance: -; j_gene: TRBJ2-6; v_gene: TRBV6-5; d_gene: -; CDR3nt: TGTGCCAGCAGCGCGGGGACTGGGGCCAACGTCCTGACTTTC; CDR3aa: CASSAGTGANVLTF
abundance: -; j_gene: TRBJ2-1; v_gene: TRBV5-1; d_gene: TRBD2; CDR3nt: TGCGCCAGCAGCGAAATACCCGGGACTAGCGCTAATGAGCAGTTCTTC; CDR3aa: CASSEIPGTSANEQFF
abundance: once; j_gene: TRBJ2-3; v_gene: TRBV6-1; d_gene: TRBD2; CDR3nt: TGTGCCAGCAGTGGTCTAGCGGGGGACAGTGAAGATACGCAGTATTTT; CDR3aa: CASSGLAGDSEDTQYF
abundance: -; j_gene: TRBJ2-5; v_gene: TRBV6-1; d_gene: -; CDR3nt: TGTGCCAGCAGTGAATCAGGGAACCGAGAGACCCAGTACTTC; CDR3aa: CASSESGNRETQYF
abundance: -; j_gene: TRBJ2-1; v_gene: TRBV6-5; d_gene: -; CDR3nt: TGTGCCAGCAGGCCACAGGGTCCGGAATGGTTCTTC; CDR3aa: CASRPQGPEWFF
abundance: -; j_gene: TRBJ1-6; v_gene: TRBV27; d_gene: -; CDR3nt: TGTGCCAGCAGTTTTCGGGAATTACGAAGTAATTCACCCCTCCACTTT; CDR3aa: CASSFRELRSNSPLHF
abundance: many; j_gene: TRBJ1-6; v_gene: TRBV6-5; d_gene: -; CDR3nt: TGTGCCAGCAGTTACTCGGCAGGGAGGAATTCACCCCTCCACTTT; CDR3aa: CASSYSAGRNSPLHF
abundance: -; j_gene: TRBJ2-1; v_gene: TRBV10-1; d_gene: TRBD2; CDR3nt: TGCGCCAGCAGCCAAGGACTAGCGGGGGGTCTCGCTGAGCAGTTCTTC; CDR3aa: CASSQGLAGGLAEQFF
abundance: -; j_gene: TRBJ1-3; v_gene: TRBV19; d_gene: -; CDR3nt: TGTGCCAGTAGCTATTCAGGGGCTGGAAACACCATATATTTT; CDR3aa: CASSYSGAGNTIYF